A selection of T cell receptor beta chains follows, all from one sample in a study of Graves' ophthalmopathy and Graves' hyperthyroidism. MiXCR, applied by TCRdb to the multiplex PCR reads, yields one record per CDR3 protein. The sample gives 740,000 or so distinct CDR3 sequences, around 40% of which show up once; less than 55% is in the top ten. Sequenced material: peripheral blood. The receptors shown here come from an adult man with Graves' ophthalmopathy. Each CDR3 is given with its conserved first and last residue. Each record gives: J gene, D gene, V gene, clone size, CDR3 protein, CDR3 DNA. A D gene is named only where the DNA matches it firmly. Not every row has a clone size; where given, it reads once, few, many or a size class.

j_call: TRBJ2-7
d_call: TRBD1
v_call: TRBV19
clone_size: .
cdr3_aa: CASSYAEDRASEQYF
cdr3_nt: TGTGCCAGCAGTTACGCCGAGGACAGGGCGAGCGAGCAGTACTTC

j_call: TRBJ1-6
d_call: TRBD1
v_call: TRBV6-5
clone_size: few
cdr3_aa: CASTRTGGSPLHF
cdr3_nt: TGTGCCAGCACCAGGACAGGGGGTTCACCCCTCCACTTT

j_call: TRBJ2-2
d_call: .
v_call: TRBV19
clone_size: .
cdr3_aa: CASSTSPNTGELFF
cdr3_nt: TGTGCCAGTAGTACCAGTCCGAACACCGGGGAGCTGTTTTTT

j_call: TRBJ1-2
d_call: TRBD1
v_call: TRBV2
clone_size: .
cdr3_aa: CASSYSPGTGGSGYTF
cdr3_nt: TGTGCCAGCAGTTATTCCCCCGGGACAGGGGGCTCTGGCTACACCTTC

j_call: TRBJ1-2
d_call: .
v_call: TRBV5-4
clone_size: .
cdr3_aa: CATKEWGAHGYTF
cdr3_nt: TGTGCCACTAAGGAGTGGGGGGCGCATGGCTACACCTTC

j_call: TRBJ1-3
d_call: .
v_call: TRBV11-1
clone_size: .
cdr3_aa: CASSLGSGIGNTIYF
cdr3_nt: TGTGCCAGCAGCTTGGGTTCAGGGATCGGAAACACCATATATTTT

j_call: TRBJ1-2
d_call: .
v_call: TRBV2
clone_size: .
cdr3_aa: CACKGPTLYGYTF
cdr3_nt: TGTGCCTGTAAGGGACCGACCCTCTATGGCTACACCTTC

j_call: TRBJ1-2
d_call: TRBD1
v_call: TRBV2
clone_size: .
cdr3_aa: CASSPTGGVDGYTF
cdr3_nt: TGTGCCAGCTCTCCTACAGGGGGCGTCGATGGCTACACCTTC

j_call: TRBJ1-1
d_call: TRBD1
v_call: TRBV2
clone_size: many
cdr3_aa: CATSQGARFEAFF
cdr3_nt: TGTGCCACTAGTCAGGGGGCGCGTTTTGAAGCTTTCTTT

j_call: TRBJ2-7
d_call: .
v_call: TRBV7-8
clone_size: .
cdr3_aa: CASSLSGRDTQYF
cdr3_nt: TGTGCCAGCAGCCTATCGGGCCGGGATACGCAGTACTTC

j_call: TRBJ2-7
d_call: .
v_call: TRBV20-1
clone_size: .
cdr3_aa: CSGDGPYEQYF
cdr3_nt: TGCAGTGGGGACGGTCCCTACGAGCAGTACTTC

j_call: TRBJ2-7
d_call: .
v_call: TRBV7-9
clone_size: few
cdr3_aa: CASSLGDEGTGEQYF
cdr3_nt: TGTGCCAGCAGCTTGGGGGACGAGGGGACCGGCGAGCAGTACTTC

j_call: TRBJ2-6
d_call: TRBD2
v_call: TRBV7-2
clone_size: .
cdr3_aa: CASSTWTSGYSGANVLTF
cdr3_nt: TGTGCCAGCAGCACTTGGACTAGCGGTTACTCTGGGGCCAACGTCCTGACTTTC

j_call: TRBJ1-1
d_call: .
v_call: TRBV3-1
clone_size: many
cdr3_aa: CASSLRTYPEAFF
cdr3_nt: TGTGCCAGCAGCCTTCGCACTTACCCTGAAGCTTTCTTT

j_call: TRBJ1-2
d_call: .
v_call: TRBV20-1
clone_size: .
cdr3_aa: CSIPAAYGYTF
cdr3_nt: TGCAGTATCCCCGCAGCCTATGGCTACACCTTC

j_call: TRBJ1-5
d_call: .
v_call: TRBV6-1
clone_size: few
cdr3_aa: CASSELWPQHF
cdr3_nt: TGTGCCAGCAGTGAACTATGGCCCCAGCATTTT

j_call: TRBJ1-4
d_call: TRBD1
v_call: TRBV4-2
clone_size: few
cdr3_aa: CASSQDLDRAKSF
cdr3_nt: TGTGCCAGCAGCCAGGATTTGGACAGGGCAAAATCTTTT

j_call: TRBJ1-5
d_call: .
v_call: TRBV7-2
clone_size: .
cdr3_aa: CASSLFAGQPQHF
cdr3_nt: TGTGCCAGCAGCTTATTTGCGGGCCAGCCCCAGCATTTT

j_call: TRBJ1-6
d_call: .
v_call: TRBV20-1
clone_size: few
cdr3_aa: CSARDLGQRGDSPLHF
cdr3_nt: TGCAGTGCTAGAGATCTCGGCCAGCGGGGGGATTCACCCCTCCACTTT

j_call: TRBJ1-6
d_call: TRBD1
v_call: TRBV5-8
clone_size: .
cdr3_aa: CAWRWTGTNSPLHF
cdr3_nt: TGTGCCTGGAGATGGACAGGGACCAATTCGCCCCTCCACTTT

j_call: TRBJ1-5
d_call: .
v_call: TRBV6-6
clone_size: few
cdr3_aa: CATSDSGQYQETQHF
cdr3_nt: TGTGCCACCAGTGACTCGGGACAATACCAAGAGACCCAGCATTTT

j_call: TRBJ1-1
d_call: .
v_call: TRBV20-1
clone_size: many
cdr3_aa: CSARWGDVTEAFF
cdr3_nt: TGCAGTGCTAGATGGGGGGATGTCACTGAAGCTTTCTTT

j_call: TRBJ2-5
d_call: .
v_call: TRBV9
clone_size: .
cdr3_aa: CASRPTGNQETQYF
cdr3_nt: TGTGCCAGCAGGCCCACAGGGAACCAAGAGACCCAGTACTTC

j_call: TRBJ1-4
d_call: .
v_call: TRBV19
clone_size: many
cdr3_aa: CATIRQGEF
cdr3_nt: TGTGCCACCATACGACAAGGGGAATTT

j_call: TRBJ2-1
d_call: TRBD2
v_call: TRBV29-1
clone_size: .
cdr3_aa: CSVVLAGRTNEQFF
cdr3_nt: TGCAGCGTCGTACTAGCGGGAAGGACTAATGAGCAGTTCTTC

j_call: TRBJ2-2
d_call: .
v_call: TRBV11-2
clone_size: .
cdr3_aa: CASSLPTGRPGELFF
cdr3_nt: TGTGCCAGCAGCCTACCTACAGGGAGGCCCGGGGAGCTGTTTTTT

j_call: TRBJ1-3
d_call: .
v_call: TRBV2
clone_size: .
cdr3_aa: CASSYSLRTNSGNTIYF
cdr3_nt: TGTGCCAGCAGTTACTCGCTTCGGACAAACTCTGGAAACACCATATATTTT

j_call: TRBJ1-5
d_call: .
v_call: TRBV2
clone_size: .
cdr3_aa: CASSEGSEPQHF
cdr3_nt: TGTGCCAGCAGTGAGGGGTCAGAGCCCCAGCATTTT

j_call: TRBJ1-5
d_call: TRBD1
v_call: TRBV7-2
clone_size: .
cdr3_aa: CASRFLGGSSNQPQHF
cdr3_nt: TGTGCCAGCAGATTTTTAGGGGGCTCGAGCAATCAGCCCCAGCATTTT

j_call: TRBJ1-6
d_call: .
v_call: TRBV25-1
clone_size: .
cdr3_aa: CASSELLWGTDYSPLHF
cdr3_nt: TGTGCCAGCAGTGAACTCCTTTGGGGTACGGATTATTCACCCCTCCACTTT

j_call: TRBJ1-1
d_call: TRBD1
v_call: TRBV10-3
clone_size: .
cdr3_aa: CDICRARDGQGENTEAFF
cdr3_nt: TGTGACATCTGCCGTGCTAGAGACGGACAGGGGGAGAACACTGAAGCTTTCTTT

j_call: TRBJ1-2
d_call: .
v_call: TRBV20-1
clone_size: many
cdr3_aa: CSASLEGGYTF
cdr3_nt: TGCAGTGCTAGTCTCGAGGGGGGCTACACCTTC

j_call: TRBJ2-7
d_call: .
v_call: TRBV2
clone_size: many
cdr3_aa: CASIGPGLYEQYF
cdr3_nt: TGTGCCAGCATCGGCCCAGGGCTTTACGAGCAGTACTTC

j_call: TRBJ2-1
d_call: TRBD1
v_call: TRBV2
clone_size: .
cdr3_aa: CASNEGQSSYNEQFF
cdr3_nt: TGTGCCAGCAATGAGGGACAGAGCTCCTACAATGAGCAGTTCTTC

j_call: TRBJ2-2
d_call: TRBD1
v_call: TRBV5-1
clone_size: .
cdr3_aa: CASSSWRDRGVGELFF
cdr3_nt: TGCGCCAGCAGCTCCTGGCGGGACAGGGGGGTCGGGGAGCTGTTTTTT

j_call: TRBJ1-2
d_call: TRBD1
v_call: TRBV5-1
clone_size: .
cdr3_aa: CASRRDRAQKDGYTF
cdr3_nt: TGCGCCAGCAGACGGGACAGAGCCCAGAAGGATGGCTACACCTTC

j_call: TRBJ2-7
d_call: .
v_call: TRBV28
clone_size: .
cdr3_aa: CASSFTRYSYEQYF
cdr3_nt: TGTGCCAGCAGTTTTACGCGGTACTCCTACGAGCAGTACTTC

j_call: TRBJ1-1
d_call: .
v_call: TRBV2
clone_size: many
cdr3_aa: CASLVQNTEAFF
cdr3_nt: TGTGCCAGTCTGGTACAGAACACTGAAGCTTTCTTT

j_call: TRBJ2-7
d_call: TRBD2
v_call: TRBV7-8
clone_size: many
cdr3_aa: CASSPLTSGTYEQYF
cdr3_nt: TGTGCCAGCAGCCCCCTTACTAGCGGAACCTACGAGCAGTACTTC

j_call: TRBJ1-6
d_call: .
v_call: TRBV9
clone_size: many
cdr3_aa: CASSVEGTGGGSPLHF
cdr3_nt: TGTGCCAGCAGCGTAGAAGGGACCGGGGGAGGTTCACCCCTCCACTTT

j_call: TRBJ2-3
d_call: .
v_call: TRBV29-1
clone_size: .
cdr3_aa: CSVDPPGSDTDTQYF
cdr3_nt: TGCAGCGTTGATCCCCCAGGGTCCGACACAGATACGCAGTATTTT

j_call: TRBJ2-7
d_call: .
v_call: TRBV12-3/TRBV12-4
clone_size: .
cdr3_aa: CASSWAGGDYEQYF
cdr3_nt: TGTGCCAGCAGTTGGGCAGGAGGGGACTACGAGCAGTACTTC

j_call: TRBJ2-5
d_call: TRBD2
v_call: TRBV10-3
clone_size: few
cdr3_aa: CAASGSGETQYF
cdr3_nt: TGTGCCGCTAGCGGGAGCGGAGAGACCCAGTACTTC

j_call: TRBJ2-3
d_call: .
v_call: TRBV10-3
clone_size: once
cdr3_aa: CAISESVAADTQYF
cdr3_nt: TGTGCCATCAGTGAGTCGGTAGCGGCAGATACGCAGTATTTT

j_call: TRBJ2-7
d_call: TRBD2
v_call: TRBV11-2
clone_size: .
cdr3_aa: CASSQGWGGDYEQYF
cdr3_nt: TGCGCCAGCAGCCAGGGTTGGGGGGGTGACTACGAGCAGTACTTC

j_call: TRBJ1-1
d_call: TRBD1
v_call: TRBV7-3
clone_size: .
cdr3_aa: CASSQTGGKDTEAFF
cdr3_nt: TGTGCCAGCAGTCAGACAGGGGGAAAGGACACTGAAGCTTTCTTT

j_call: TRBJ1-2
d_call: .
v_call: TRBV20-1
clone_size: once
cdr3_aa: CSATPAGLGWGGYTF
cdr3_nt: TGCAGTGCTACTCCGGCAGGGTTGGGGTGGGGAGGCTACACCTTC

j_call: TRBJ1-3
d_call: .
v_call: TRBV2
clone_size: .
cdr3_aa: CASSVRQTYGYTIYF
cdr3_nt: TGTGCCAGCAGTGTGAGGCAGACCTATGGCTACACCATATATTTT

j_call: TRBJ1-6
d_call: .
v_call: TRBV7-2
clone_size: many
cdr3_aa: CASSLEGRSWGDSPLHF
cdr3_nt: TGTGCCAGCAGCTTAGAAGGGAGGAGCTGGGGGGATTCACCCCTCCACTTT

j_call: TRBJ1-3
d_call: .
v_call: TRBV10-2
clone_size: .
cdr3_aa: CASSGGQPGNTIYF
cdr3_nt: TGTGCCAGCAGCGGAGGGCAGCCTGGAAACACCATATATTTT

j_call: TRBJ2-7
d_call: TRBD1
v_call: TRBV5-1
clone_size: many
cdr3_aa: CASRPGGGYEQYF
cdr3_nt: TGCGCCAGCAGGCCAGGGGGTGGCTACGAGCAGTACTTC

j_call: TRBJ2-7
d_call: TRBD2
v_call: TRBV2
clone_size: .
cdr3_aa: CASSVQAGERATYEQYF
cdr3_nt: TGTGCCAGCAGTGTCCAAGCGGGAGAAAGAGCCACCTACGAGCAGTACTTC

j_call: TRBJ2-7
d_call: .
v_call: TRBV7-9
clone_size: few
cdr3_aa: CASSSQLSYEQYF
cdr3_nt: TGTGCCAGCAGCTCCCAACTCTCCTACGAGCAGTACTTC